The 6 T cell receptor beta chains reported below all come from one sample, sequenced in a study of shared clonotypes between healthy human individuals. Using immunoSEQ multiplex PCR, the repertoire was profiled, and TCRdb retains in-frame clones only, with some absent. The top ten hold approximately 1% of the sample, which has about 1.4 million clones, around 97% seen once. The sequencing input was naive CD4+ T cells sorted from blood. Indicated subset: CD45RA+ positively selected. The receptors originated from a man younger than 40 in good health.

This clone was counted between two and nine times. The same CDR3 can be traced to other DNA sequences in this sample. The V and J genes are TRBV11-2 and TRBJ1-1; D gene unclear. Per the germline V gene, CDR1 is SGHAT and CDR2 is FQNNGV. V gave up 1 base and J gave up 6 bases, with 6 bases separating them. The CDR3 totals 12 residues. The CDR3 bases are TGTGCCAGCAGCTTAGGACGCCCTGAAGCTTTCTTT. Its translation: CASSLGRPEAFF.

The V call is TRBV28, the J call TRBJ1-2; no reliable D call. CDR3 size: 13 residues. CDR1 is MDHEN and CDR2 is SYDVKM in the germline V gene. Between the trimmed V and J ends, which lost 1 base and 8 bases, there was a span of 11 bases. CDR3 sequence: CASSLSPGDGYTF. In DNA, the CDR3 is TGTGCCAGCAGTTTATCCCCTGGTGACGGCTACACCTTC.

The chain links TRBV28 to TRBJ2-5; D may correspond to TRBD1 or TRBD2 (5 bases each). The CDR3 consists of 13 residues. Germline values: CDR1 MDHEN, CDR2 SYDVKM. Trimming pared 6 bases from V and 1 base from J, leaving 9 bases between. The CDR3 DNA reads TGTGCCAGCAGCCCGGGGACCCAAGAGACCCAGTACTTC. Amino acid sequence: CASSPGTQETQYF.

CDR3 nucleotides: TGTGCCAGCAGCCGGGACTACCTGAAGAATGAGCAGTTCTTC. Amino acids: CASSRDYLKNEQFF. The chain couples TRBV6-4 to TRBJ2-1; TRBD2 matches at 7 bases. The ends lost 6 bases at V and 7 bases at J; junction bases unmatched: 9. The CDR3 runs to 14 residues. Germline CDR1 is MRHNA and CDR2 is SNTAGT.

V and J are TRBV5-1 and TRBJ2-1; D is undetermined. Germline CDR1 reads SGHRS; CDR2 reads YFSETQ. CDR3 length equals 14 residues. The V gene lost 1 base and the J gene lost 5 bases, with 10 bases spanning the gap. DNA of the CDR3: TGCGCCAGCAGCTTGATACAGATGGACAATGAGCAGTTCTTC. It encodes CASSLIQMDNEQFF. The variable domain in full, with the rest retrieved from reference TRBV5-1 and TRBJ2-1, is KAGVTQTPRYLIKTRGQQVTLSCSPISGHRSVSWYQQTPGQGLQFLFEYFSETQRNKGNFPGRFSGRQFSNSRSEMNVSTLELGDSALYLCASSLIQMDNEQFFGPGTRLTVL.

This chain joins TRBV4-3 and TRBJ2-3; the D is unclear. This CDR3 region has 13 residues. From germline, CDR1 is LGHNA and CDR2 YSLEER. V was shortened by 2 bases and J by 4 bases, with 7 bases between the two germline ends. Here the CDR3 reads CASSQLLADTQYF. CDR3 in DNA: TGCGCCAGCAGCCAATTACTGGCAGATACGCAGTATTTT.